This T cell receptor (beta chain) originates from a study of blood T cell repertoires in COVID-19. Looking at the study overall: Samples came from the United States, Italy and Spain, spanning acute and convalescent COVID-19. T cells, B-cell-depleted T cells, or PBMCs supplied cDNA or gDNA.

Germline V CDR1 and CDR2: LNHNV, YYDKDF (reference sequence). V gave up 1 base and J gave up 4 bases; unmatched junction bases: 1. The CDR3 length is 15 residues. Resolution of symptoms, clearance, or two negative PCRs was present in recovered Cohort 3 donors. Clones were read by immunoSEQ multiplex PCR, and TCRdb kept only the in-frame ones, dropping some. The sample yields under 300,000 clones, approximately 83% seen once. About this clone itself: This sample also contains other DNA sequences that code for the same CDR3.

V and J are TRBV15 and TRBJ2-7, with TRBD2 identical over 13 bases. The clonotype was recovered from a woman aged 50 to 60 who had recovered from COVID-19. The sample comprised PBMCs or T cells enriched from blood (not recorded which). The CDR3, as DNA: TGTGCCACCAGCAGAGGGACTAGCGGGAGTTACGAGCAGTACTTC. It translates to CATSRGTSGSYEQYF.